The clone carrying this T cell receptor (beta chain) has more than one count but fewer than ten. What it binds is not known. This record comes from a study of blood T cells in healthy people across ages. For the study at large: There was about one barcoded beta molecule captured by template switching per two T cells.

Primed by a sample-barcoded 5' primer and a J-beta primer mix, a second PCR proceeded for roughly 6 to 12 cycles. With 12 random nucleotides, a template-switch adaptor tagged each individual cDNA molecule. TCRdb passed the 5' RACE reads through MiXCR, listing each CDR3 protein once. The sample contains more than 550,000 distinct CDR3 sequences, 22% of which appear only once. Looked up from germline, CDR1 is SNHLY and CDR2 is FYNNEI. V shed 8 bases, J shed 4 bases, and the junction held 12 bases outside the gene matches. The CDR3 length is 15 residues. General observations from the study: Percentage of naive T cells showed a strong correlation with TCR beta diversity. A conclusive naive versus antigen-experienced comparison was prevented by the unsorted PBMCs.

Sequenced input: blood. This TCR was sampled from a man in his 70s in good health. The rearrangement uses TRBV2 and TRBJ2-3, with 7 positions matching TRBD1. The DNA for the CDR3 is TGTGCCAGCGCAATGCCAGGGGGTTTGGCAGATACGCAGTATTTT. Translation: CASAMPGGLADTQYF.